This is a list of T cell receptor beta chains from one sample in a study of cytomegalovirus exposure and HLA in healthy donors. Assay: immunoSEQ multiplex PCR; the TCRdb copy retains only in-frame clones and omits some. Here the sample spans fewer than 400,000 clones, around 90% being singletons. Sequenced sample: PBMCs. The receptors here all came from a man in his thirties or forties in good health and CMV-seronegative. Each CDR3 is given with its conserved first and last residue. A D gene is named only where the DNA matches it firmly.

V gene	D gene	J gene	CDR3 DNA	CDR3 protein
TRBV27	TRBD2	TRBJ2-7	TGTGCCAGCAGTTCGGCTAGCGGGGGCTACGAGCAGTACTTC	CASSSASGGYEQYF
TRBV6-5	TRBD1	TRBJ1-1	TGTGCCAGCAGTTCGGCCGGGACAGGGTACGCTGAAGCTTTCTTT	CASSSAGTGYAEAFF
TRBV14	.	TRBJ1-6	TGTGCCAGCAGCCAAGAACGGGGTAACAGAGGGAATTCACCCCTCCACTTT	CASSQERGNRGNSPLHF
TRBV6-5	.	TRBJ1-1	TGTGCCAGCAGTTACAGTCAGGTCAACACTGAAGCTTTCTTT	CASSYSQVNTEAFF
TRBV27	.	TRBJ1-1	TGTGCCAGCAGCCCCACGTACGGGATGAACACTGAAGCTTTCTTT	CASSPTYGMNTEAFF
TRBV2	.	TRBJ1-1	TGTGCCAGCAGTGCGTTTTTGAACACTGAAGCTTTCTTT	CASSAFLNTEAFF
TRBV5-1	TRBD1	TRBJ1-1	TGCGCCAGCAGCTTGACCACCGTGGGACAGAAGATGAACACTGAAGCTTTCTTT	CASSLTTVGQKMNTEAFF
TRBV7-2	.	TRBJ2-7	TGTGCCAGCAGCTTTGACAGAGCCTACGAGCAGTACTTC	CASSFDRAYEQYF
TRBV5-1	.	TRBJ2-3	TGCGCCAGCAGCCCCTATGGTAGCACAGGCGATACGCAGTATTTT	CASSPYGSTGDTQYF
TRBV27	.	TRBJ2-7	TGTGCCACCCTCTTGGGCGACGAGCAGTACTTC	CATLLGDEQYF
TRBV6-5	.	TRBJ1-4	TGTGCCAGCAGCGAGGTGGCAGCTAATGAAAAACTGTTTTTT	CASSEVAANEKLFF
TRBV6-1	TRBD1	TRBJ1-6	TGTGCCAGCAGGCGGACAGGGGCCTCACCCCTCCACTTT	CASRRTGASPLHF
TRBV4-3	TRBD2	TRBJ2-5	TGCGCCAGCAGCCAAGCCCAAACTCTAGCGGGAGTAGGAGAGACCCAGTACTTC	CASSQAQTLAGVGETQYF
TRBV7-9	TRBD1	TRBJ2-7	TGTGCCAGCAGCTCCACGGGACAGGGCTCGGGTGAGCAGTACTTC	CASSSTGQGSGEQYF
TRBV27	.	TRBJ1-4	TGTGCCAGCAGTCGTCCAGGGCCGCCAAATGAAAAACTGTTTTTT	CASSRPGPPNEKLFF
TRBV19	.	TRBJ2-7	TGTGCCAGTAGTATATTCCCGAGCCCGGCGGGGCAGTACTTC	CASSIFPSPAGQYF
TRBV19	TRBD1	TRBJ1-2	TGTGCCAGTAGTATCCTTCTACAGGGGAACTATGGCTACACCTTC	CASSILLQGNYGYTF
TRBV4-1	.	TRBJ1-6	TGCGCCAGCAGCCAAGATCGGGGTCTAGCACCCCTCCACTTT	CASSQDRGLAPLHF
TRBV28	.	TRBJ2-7	TGTGCCAGCAGTCCCGGACAGTCCTACGAGCAGTACTTC	CASSPGQSYEQYF
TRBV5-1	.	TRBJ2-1	TGCGCCAGCAGCTCTCCCATACTAGTAAATGAGCAGTTCTTC	CASSSPILVNEQFF
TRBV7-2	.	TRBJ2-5	TGTGCCAGCAGCCAACTGGAGACCCAGTACTTC	CASSQLETQYF
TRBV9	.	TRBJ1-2	TGTGCCACCCAGCGTGTACCAGAGGGCTACACCTTC	CATQRVPEGYTF
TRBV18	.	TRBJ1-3	TGTGCCAGCTCACCCAACCTTCGCGGGAACTCTGGAAACACCATATATTTT	CASSPNLRGNSGNTIYF
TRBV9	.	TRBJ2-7	TGTGCCCGTTACGAGCAGTACTTC	CARYEQYF
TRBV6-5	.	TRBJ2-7	TGTGCCAGCAGCCGCGGGACCCACAGCTCCTACGAGCAGTACTTC	CASSRGTHSSYEQYF
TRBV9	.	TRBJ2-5	TGTGCCAGCAGCGCCGGGACAATTCGTGAGGCCCAGTACTTC	CASSAGTIREAQYF
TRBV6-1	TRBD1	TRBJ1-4	TGTGCCAGCGGGGGACAGGCGACAGAAAAACTGTTTTTT	CASGGQATEKLFF